The source of this T cell receptor (beta chain) is a study of T cells in localized non-small cell lung cancer. Findings of the study overall: Uninvolved neighboring lung showed the greatest T cell clonality, exceeding tumor. Longer overall survival was linked to higher blood T cell density.

The protocol was immunoSEQ multiplex PCR, while the TCRdb copy is restricted to in-frame clones and leaves out a portion. The sample shows roughly 17,000 clones, 80% to 90% of them seen only once. Comments on this clone: Its antigen remains unidentified.

V was shortened by 2 bases and J by 3 bases, with 8 bases between the two germline ends. The germline CDR1 and CDR2 sequences are KGHSH and LQKENI. This CDR3 comprises 13 residues. V and J are TRBV18 and TRBJ2-7, with no clear D. The origin of this receptor is a male donor older than 55 with stage II squamous cell lung carcinoma. The input for sequencing was peripheral blood, taken before any cancer treatment. In DNA, the CDR3 is TGTGCCAGCTCACCAGGGGTCTACTACGAGCAGTACTTC. It encodes CASSPGVYYEQYF.